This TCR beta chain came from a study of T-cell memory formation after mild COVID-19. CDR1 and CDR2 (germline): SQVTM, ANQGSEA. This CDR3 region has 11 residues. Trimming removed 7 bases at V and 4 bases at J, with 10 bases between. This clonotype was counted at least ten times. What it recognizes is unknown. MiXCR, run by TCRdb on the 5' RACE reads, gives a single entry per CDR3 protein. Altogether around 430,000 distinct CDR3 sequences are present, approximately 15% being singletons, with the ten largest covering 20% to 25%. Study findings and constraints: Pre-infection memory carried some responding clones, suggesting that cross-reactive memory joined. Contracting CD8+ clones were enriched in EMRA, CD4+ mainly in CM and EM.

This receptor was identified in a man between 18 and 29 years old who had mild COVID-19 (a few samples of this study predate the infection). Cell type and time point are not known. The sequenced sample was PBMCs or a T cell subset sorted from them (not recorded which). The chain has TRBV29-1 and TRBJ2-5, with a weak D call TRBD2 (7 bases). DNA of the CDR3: TGCAGCGCCCGGGGGGCAGAGACCCAGTACTTC. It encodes CSARGAETQYF.